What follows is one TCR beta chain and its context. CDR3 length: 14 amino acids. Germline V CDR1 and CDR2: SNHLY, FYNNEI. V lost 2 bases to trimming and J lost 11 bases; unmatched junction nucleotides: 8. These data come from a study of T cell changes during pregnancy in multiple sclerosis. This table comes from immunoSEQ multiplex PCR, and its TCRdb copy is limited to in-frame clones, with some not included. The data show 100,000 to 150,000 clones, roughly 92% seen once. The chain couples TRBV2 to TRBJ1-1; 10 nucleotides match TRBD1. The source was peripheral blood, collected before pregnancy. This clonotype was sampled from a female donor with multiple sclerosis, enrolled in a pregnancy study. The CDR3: CASSETGTGVRAFF. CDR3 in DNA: TGTGCCAGCAGTGAAACCGGGACAGGGGTGCGGGCTTTCTTT.